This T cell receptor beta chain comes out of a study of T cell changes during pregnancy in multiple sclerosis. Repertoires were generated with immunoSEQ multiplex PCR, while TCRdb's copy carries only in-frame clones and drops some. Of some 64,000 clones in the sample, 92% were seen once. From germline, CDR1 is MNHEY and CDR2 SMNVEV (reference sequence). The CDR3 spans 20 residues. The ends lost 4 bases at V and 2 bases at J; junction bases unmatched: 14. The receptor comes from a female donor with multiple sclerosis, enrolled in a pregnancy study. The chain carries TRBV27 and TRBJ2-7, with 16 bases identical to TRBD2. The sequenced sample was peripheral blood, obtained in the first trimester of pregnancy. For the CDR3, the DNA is TGTGCCAGCAGTTCTAACTCTCCGGGACTAGCGGGAGGGCCCCCCTACGAGCAGTACTTC. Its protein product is CASSSNSPGLAGGPPYEQYF.